Reported below is one T cell receptor beta chain. Its antigen is not identified. The data stem from a study of T cells in localized non-small cell lung cancer. Study-wide results and caveats: A single tumor region was sequenced, leaving heterogeneity possible. The study linked higher blood T cell density to longer overall survival. Of the top 100 tumor clones, median around 50 were in adjacent lung, about 30 among its top 100. Clonality of T cells reached its maximum in uninvolved adjacent lung, surpassing tumor.

The CDR3 has 14 residues. CDR1 and CDR2 from the germline V gene are SGDLS and YYNGEE. Trimming left V 2 bases short and J 0 bases short, with 6 bases between. Sequencing was performed with immunoSEQ multiplex PCR; in TCRdb, only in-frame clones are kept and a portion is missing. The repertoire consists of 20,000 to 30,000 clones, with 70% to 90% occurring once and the leading ten covering around 15%. The source is an older female donor with stage II squamous cell lung carcinoma. This chain links TRBV9 with TRBJ2-1; possibly TRBD2 for D (6 bases). The starting material was peripheral blood, obtained before any cancer treatment. The CDR3 reads CASSVTSSYNEQFF. The CDR3 DNA reads TGTGCCAGCAGCGTGACTAGCTCCTACAATGAGCAGTTCTTC.